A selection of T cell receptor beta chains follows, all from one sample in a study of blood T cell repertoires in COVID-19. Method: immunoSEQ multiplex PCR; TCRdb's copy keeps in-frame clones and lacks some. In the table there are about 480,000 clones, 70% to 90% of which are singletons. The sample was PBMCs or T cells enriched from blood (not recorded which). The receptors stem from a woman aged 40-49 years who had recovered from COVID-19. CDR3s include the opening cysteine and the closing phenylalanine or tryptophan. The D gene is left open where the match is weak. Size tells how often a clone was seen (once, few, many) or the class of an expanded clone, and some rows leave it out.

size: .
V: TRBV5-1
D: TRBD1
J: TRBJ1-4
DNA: TGCGCCAGCAGCTGGGGACAGGGAGGGACTAATGAAAAACTGTTTTTT
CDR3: CASSWGQGGTNEKLFF

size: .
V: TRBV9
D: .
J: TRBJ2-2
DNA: TGTGCCAGCAGCGTAGAACTAGTAGTCGGGGAGCTGTTTTTT
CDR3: CASSVELVVGELFF

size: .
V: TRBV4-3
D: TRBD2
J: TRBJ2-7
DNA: TGCGCCAGCAGCCAAGGAAGGACTAGCGGGAGAGGGGCAACCTACGAGCAGTACTTC
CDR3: CASSQGRTSGRGATYEQYF

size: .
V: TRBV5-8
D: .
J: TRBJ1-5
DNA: TGTGCCAGCAGCCCGGGACTGTTGAATCAGCCCCAGCATTTT
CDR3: CASSPGLLNQPQHF

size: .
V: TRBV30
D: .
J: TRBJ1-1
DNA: TGTGCCTGGAGTGTATCAAGTCTAGGTAGGGCTTTCTTT
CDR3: CAWSVSSLGRAFF

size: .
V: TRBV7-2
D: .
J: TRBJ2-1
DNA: TGTGCCAGCAGCTTAGGTAGAGGGTCAAATGAGCAGTTCTTC
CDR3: CASSLGRGSNEQFF

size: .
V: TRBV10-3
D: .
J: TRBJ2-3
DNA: TGTGCCACTCGGAGGGACCTCGGCACAGATACGCAGTATTTT
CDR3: CATRRDLGTDTQYF

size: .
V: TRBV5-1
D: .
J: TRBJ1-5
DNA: TGCGCCAGCAGCTTCCGGGAAATCTTCCAGCCCCAGCATTTT
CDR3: CASSFREIFQPQHF

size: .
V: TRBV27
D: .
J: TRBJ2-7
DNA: TGTGCCAGCAGTTTGGGAACTCAACCCTCGGGAGAGCAGTACTTC
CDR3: CASSLGTQPSGEQYF

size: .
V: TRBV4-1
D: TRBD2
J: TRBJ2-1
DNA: TGCGCCAGCAGCCAAGAGGGACTAGCGGGAGTCATTGAGCAGTTCTTC
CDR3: CASSQEGLAGVIEQFF

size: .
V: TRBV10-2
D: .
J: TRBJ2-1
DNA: TGCGCCAGCAGTGTTAGTTACAATGAGCAGTTCTTC
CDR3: CASSVSYNEQFF

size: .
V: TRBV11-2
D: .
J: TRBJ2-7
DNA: TGTGCCAGCAGCTTATCGACAGGGGAGGGCTACGAGCAGTACTTC
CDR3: CASSLSTGEGYEQYF

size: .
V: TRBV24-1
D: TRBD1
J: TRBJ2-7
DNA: TGTGCCACCAGTAAAAACCGGGACAGGGGCACCTACGAGCAGTACTTC
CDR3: CATSKNRDRGTYEQYF

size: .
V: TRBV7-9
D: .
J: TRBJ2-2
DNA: TGTGCCAGCAGCTCCCCGACTAGACGGGGAATATCGAACACCGGGGAGCTGTTTTTT
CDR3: CASSSPTRRGISNTGELFF

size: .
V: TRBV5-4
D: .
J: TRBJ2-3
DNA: TGTGCCAGCAGCAATGACAGGCTCAGCACAGATACGCAGTATTTT
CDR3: CASSNDRLSTDTQYF

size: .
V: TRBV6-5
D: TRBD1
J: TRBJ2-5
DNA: TGTGCCAGCAGTAAGACAGGGGCGAAGACCCAGTACTTC
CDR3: CASSKTGAKTQYF

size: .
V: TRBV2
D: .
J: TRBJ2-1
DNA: TGTGCCAGCAGTGAAGTCTGGCAGGGGTTTTACAATGAGCAGTTCTTC
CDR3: CASSEVWQGFYNEQFF

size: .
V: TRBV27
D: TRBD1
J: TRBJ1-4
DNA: TGTGCCAGCAGTTTATCGGTACAGGGGCGTCCCTATGAAAAACTGTTTTTT
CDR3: CASSLSVQGRPYEKLFF

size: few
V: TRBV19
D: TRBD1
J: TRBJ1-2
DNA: TGTGCCAGTAAGACGGGACAGACAACTAACTATGGCTACACCTTC
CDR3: CASKTGQTTNYGYTF

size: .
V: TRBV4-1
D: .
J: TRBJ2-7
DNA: TGCGCCAGCAGCCACCCAGACAGGGAGGCTTACGAGCAGTACTTC
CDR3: CASSHPDREAYEQYF

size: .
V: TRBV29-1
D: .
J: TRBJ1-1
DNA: TGCAGCGTTGAAGAGGAGGGAATAATGAACACTGAAGCTTTCTTT
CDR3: CSVEEEGIMNTEAFF

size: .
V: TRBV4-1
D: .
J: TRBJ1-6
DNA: TGCGCCAGCAGCCAAGTTGACAGCCTAGACAGGCTCCACTTT
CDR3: CASSQVDSLDRLHF

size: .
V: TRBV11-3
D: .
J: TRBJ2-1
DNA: TGTGCCAGCAGCTCTGAGAGCTCCTACAATGAGCAGTTCTTC
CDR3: CASSSESSYNEQFF

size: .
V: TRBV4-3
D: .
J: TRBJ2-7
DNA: TGCGCCAGCAGCCAAGCGGTAGCGGAGATCTACGAGCAGTACTTC
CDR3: CASSQAVAEIYEQYF

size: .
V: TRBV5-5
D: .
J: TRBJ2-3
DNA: TGTGCCAGCAGCTTCTTCCTTTTAGATACGCAGTATTTT
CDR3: CASSFFLLDTQYF

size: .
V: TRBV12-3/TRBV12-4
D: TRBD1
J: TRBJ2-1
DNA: TGTGCCAGCAGTACCGGGACAGGAAATGAGCAGTTCTTC
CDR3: CASSTGTGNEQFF

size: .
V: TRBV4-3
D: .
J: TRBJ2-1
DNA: TGCGCCAGCAGCCACAGGCTCGCGTCGTACAATGAGCAGTTCTTC
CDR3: CASSHRLASYNEQFF

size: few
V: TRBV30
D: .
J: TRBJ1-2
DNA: TGTGCCTGGAGTAAAACAGGGTTAGGCTACACCTTC
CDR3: CAWSKTGLGYTF

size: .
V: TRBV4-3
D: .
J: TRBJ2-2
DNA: TGCGCCAGCAGCCAAGACTTCCAGGGAGGCACCGGGGAGCTGTTTTTT
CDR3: CASSQDFQGGTGELFF

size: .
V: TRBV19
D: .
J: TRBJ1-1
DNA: TGTGCCAGTAGTATTCGACGCCGGGGTTTTACTGAAGCTTTCTTT
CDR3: CASSIRRRGFTEAFF

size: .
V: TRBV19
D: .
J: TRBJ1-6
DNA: TGTGCCAGTAGTGTTCGTGGGGAGGGCTCCTATAATTCACCCCTCCACTTT
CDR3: CASSVRGEGSYNSPLHF

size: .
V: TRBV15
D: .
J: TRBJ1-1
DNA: TGTGCCACCAGCAGGCCCTTGGGGGCAAACACTGAAGCTTTCTTT
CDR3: CATSRPLGANTEAFF